This TCR beta chain was sequenced in a study of T cell repertoires in cytomegalovirus infection (dated by TCRdb to between 2017 and 2020). Background on the whole study: Because public TCR beta signatures pointed to carriage of CMV infection together with the matching HLA type, the HLA type of each donor mattered for the analysis.

For this clonotype: Its antigen specificity is not known. Base quality data are lacking; no much larger clone is found one base away.

General conclusions and limits of the study: In the ex vivo response, HLA-C-restricted CMV-specific TCR beta clonotypes were dominant, and in two of eight donors the single most frequent clonotype came from this HLA-C-restricted group. In both this cohort and an independent cohort of several hundred donors, the cumulative frequency of public TCR beta family members distinguished carriers of CMV infection plus the relevant HLA type.

Taken from cysteine to phenylalanine, the CDR3 has 16 residues. Only the CDR3 portion is preserved as DNA: 48 bases, with reading frame beginning at the first base. V is shortened by 2 bases, J by 3 bases, and the region joining them spans 16 bases. Sequencing instrument: Illumina HiSeq 1500. Starting from the raw public reads, TCRdb applied fastp trimming at Q25, assembled clones with MiXCR and retained in-frame beta chains. When rows share a CDR3 protein, they turn into one entry using the most common DNA and genes. The sample contains about 740,000 distinct CDR3 sequences, about a third of them found a single time. The ten largest clones represent around 2.6% of the sample.

The specimen was PBMCs. The sequence is built from TRBV12-3 or TRBV12-4 and TRBJ1-2, with the D segment identity uncertain. This TCR was sampled from a human donor in good health (CMV status not recorded). Some clones in this sample may be carry-over from other donors' samples. The sequenced DNA is TGTGCCAGCAGTTTAAGGGCCAGCCAAGTTGACTATGGCTACACCTTC. Its protein reads: CASSLRASQVDYGYTF.